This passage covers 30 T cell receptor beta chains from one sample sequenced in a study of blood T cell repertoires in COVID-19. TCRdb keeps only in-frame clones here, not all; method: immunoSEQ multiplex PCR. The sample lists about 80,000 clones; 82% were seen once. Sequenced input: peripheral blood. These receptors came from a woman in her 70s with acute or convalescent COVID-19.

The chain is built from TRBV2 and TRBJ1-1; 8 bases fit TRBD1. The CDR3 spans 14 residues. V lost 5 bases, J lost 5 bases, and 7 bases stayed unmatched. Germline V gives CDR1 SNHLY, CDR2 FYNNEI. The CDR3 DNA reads TGTGCCAGCAGTCAACAGGGGGTTGGGACTGAAGCTTTCTTT. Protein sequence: CASSQQGVGTEAFF.

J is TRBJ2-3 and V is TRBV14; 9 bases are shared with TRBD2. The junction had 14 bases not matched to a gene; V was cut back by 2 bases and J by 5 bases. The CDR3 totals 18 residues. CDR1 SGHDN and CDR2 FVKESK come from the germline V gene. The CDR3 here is CASSQRSFSGRIQDTQYF. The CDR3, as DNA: TGTGCCAGCAGCCAACGTTCCTTTAGCGGGAGAATTCAAGATACGCAGTATTTT.

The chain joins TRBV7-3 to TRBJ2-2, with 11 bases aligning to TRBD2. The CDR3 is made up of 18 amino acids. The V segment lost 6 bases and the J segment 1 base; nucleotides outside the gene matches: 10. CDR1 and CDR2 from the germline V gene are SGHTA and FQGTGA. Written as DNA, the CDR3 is TGTGCCAGCAGAAAAGGAGCTAGCGGGAGGTTGAACACCGGGGAGCTGTTTTTT. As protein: CASRKGASGRLNTGELFF. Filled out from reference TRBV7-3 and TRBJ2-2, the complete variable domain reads GAGVSQTPSNKVTEKGKYVELRCDPISGHTALYWYRQSLGQGPEFLIYFQGTGAADDSGLPNDRFFAVRPEGSVSTLKIQRTERGDSAVYLCASRKGASGRLNTGELFFGEGSRLTVL.

The CDR3: CASSQDIGIEKLFF. The DNA of the CDR3 is TGTGCCAGCAGCCAAGATATCGGGATTGAAAAACTGTTTTTT. The chain joins TRBV3-1 (or the pseudogene TRBV3-2) to TRBJ1-4; no firm D call. Germline lookup yields CDR1 LGHDT and CDR2 YNNKEL (reference sequence). Between the trimmed V and J ends, which lost 0 bases and 7 bases, there was a span of 9 bases. The CDR3 is 14 residues long.

In DNA, the CDR3 is TGTGCCAGCAGCGTAGCGGTGGGGGGAAGGGAACAAGAGACCCAGTACTTC. It yields the protein CASSVAVGGREQETQYF. The chain employs TRBV9 and TRBJ2-5, with D maybe TRBD2 (6 bases). The germline V and J ends were trimmed by 0 bases and 2 bases, with 17 bases remaining between them. CDR3 length equals 17 residues. The germline V gene has CDR1 SGDLS and CDR2 YYNGEE. The variable domain in full, with the rest retrieved from reference TRBV9 and TRBJ2-5, is DSGVTQTPKHLITATGQRVTLRCSPRSGDLSVYWYQQSLDQGLQFLIQYYNGEERAKGNILERFSAQQFPDLHSELNLSSLELGDSALYFCASSVAVGGREQETQYFGPGTRLLVL.

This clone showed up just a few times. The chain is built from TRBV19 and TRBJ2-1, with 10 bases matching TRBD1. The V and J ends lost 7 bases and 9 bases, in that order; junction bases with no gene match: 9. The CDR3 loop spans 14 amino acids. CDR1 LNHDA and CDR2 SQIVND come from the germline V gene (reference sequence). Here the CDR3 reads CASIQDRGSGEQFF. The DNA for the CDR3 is TGTGCCAGTATTCAGGACAGGGGGAGCGGTGAGCAGTTCTTC.

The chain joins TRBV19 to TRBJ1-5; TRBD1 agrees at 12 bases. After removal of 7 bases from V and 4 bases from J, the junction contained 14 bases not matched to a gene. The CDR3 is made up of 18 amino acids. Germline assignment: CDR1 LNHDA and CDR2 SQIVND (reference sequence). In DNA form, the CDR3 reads TGTGCCAGTACCTCCTCGGGGACAGGGGGCTCGTTGAATCAGCCCCAGCATTTT. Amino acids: CASTSSGTGGSLNQPQHF. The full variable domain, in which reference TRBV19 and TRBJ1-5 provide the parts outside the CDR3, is DGGITQSPKYLFRKEGQNVTLSCEQNLNHDAMYWYRQDPGQGLRLIYYSQIVNDFQKGDIAEGYSVSREKKESFPLTVTSAQKNPTAFYLCASTSSGTGGSLNQPQHFGDGTRLSIL.

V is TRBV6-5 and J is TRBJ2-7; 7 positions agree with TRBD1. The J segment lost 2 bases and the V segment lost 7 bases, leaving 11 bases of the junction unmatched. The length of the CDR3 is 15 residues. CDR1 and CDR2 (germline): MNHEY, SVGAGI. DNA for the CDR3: TGTGCCAGCAAGGCCGCGACAGGGCCCCCCTACGAGCAGTACTTC. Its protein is CASKAATGPPYEQYF.

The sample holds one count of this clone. CDR3 amino acids: CASSLPTGGYSYTF. The CDR3 nucleotides are TGTGCCAGCAGTTTACCGACAGGGGGGTACAGCTACACCTTC. The chain combines TRBV28 with TRBJ1-2; 9 nucleotides match TRBD1. Germline V CDR1 and CDR2: MDHEN, SYDVKM. With 2 bases clipped from V and 9 bases from J, the junction kept 7 bases outside the gene matches. This CDR3 is 14 amino acids long.

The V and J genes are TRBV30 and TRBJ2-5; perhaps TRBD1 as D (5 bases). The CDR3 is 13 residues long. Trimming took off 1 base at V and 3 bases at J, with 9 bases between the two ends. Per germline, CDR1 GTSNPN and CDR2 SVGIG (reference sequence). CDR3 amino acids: CAWSEGREETQYF. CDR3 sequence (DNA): TGTGCCTGGAGTGAGGGCAGGGAAGAGACCCAGTACTTC.

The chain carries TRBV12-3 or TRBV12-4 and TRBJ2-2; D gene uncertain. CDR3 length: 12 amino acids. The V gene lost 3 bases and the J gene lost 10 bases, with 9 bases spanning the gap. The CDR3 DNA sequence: TGTGCCAGCAGTTTCTTTAATAAGGAGCTGTTTTTT. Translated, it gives CASSFFNKELFF.

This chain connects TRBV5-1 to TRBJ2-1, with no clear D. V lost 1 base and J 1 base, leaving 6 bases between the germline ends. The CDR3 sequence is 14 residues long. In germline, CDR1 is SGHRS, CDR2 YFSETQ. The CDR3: CASSLFPSYNEQFF. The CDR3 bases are TGCGCCAGCAGCTTGTTTCCGTCCTACAATGAGCAGTTCTTC.

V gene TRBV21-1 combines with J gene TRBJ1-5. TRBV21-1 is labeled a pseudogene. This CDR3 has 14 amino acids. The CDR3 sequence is CASSKEDLNQPQHF. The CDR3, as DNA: TGTGCCAGCAGCAAAGAAGACTTGAATCAGCCCCAGCATTTT.

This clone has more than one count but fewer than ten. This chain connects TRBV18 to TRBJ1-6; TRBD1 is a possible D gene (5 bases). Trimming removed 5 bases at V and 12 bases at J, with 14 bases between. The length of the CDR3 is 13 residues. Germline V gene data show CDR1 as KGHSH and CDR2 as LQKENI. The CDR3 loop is CASSSGTSGPLHF. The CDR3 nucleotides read TGTGCCAGCTCATCTGGGACTTCGGGACCCCTCCACTTT.

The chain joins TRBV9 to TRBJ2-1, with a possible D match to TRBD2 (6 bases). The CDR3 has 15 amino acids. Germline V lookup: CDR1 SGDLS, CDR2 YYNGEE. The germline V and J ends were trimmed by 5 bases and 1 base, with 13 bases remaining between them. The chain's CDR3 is CASSIGSTSYNEQFF. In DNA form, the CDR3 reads TGTGCCAGCAGTATCGGGAGTACTTCCTACAATGAGCAGTTCTTC. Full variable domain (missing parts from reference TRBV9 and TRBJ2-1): DSGVTQTPKHLITATGQRVTLRCSPRSGDLSVYWYQQSLDQGLQFLIQYYNGEERAKGNILERFSAQQFPDLHSELNLSSLELGDSALYFCASSIGSTSYNEQFFGPGTRLTVL.

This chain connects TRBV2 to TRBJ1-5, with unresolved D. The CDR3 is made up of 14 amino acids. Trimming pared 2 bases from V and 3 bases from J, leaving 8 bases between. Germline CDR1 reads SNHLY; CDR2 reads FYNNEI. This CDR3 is CASSEPSYNQPQHF. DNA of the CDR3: TGTGCCAGCAGTGAACCCAGTTACAATCAGCCCCAGCATTTT.

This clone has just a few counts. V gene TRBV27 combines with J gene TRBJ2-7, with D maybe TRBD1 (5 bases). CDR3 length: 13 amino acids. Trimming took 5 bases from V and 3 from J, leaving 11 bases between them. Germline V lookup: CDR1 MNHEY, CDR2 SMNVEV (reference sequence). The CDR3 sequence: CASSPDSFYEQYF. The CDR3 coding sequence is TGTGCCAGCAGTCCCGACAGTTTCTACGAGCAGTACTTC.

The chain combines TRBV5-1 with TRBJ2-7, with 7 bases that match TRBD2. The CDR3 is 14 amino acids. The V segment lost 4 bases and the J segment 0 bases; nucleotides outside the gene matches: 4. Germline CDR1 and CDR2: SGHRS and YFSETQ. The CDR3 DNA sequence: TGCGCCAGCAGCGGGGGGGGACTCTCCTACGAGCAGTACTTC. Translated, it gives CASSGGGLSYEQYF. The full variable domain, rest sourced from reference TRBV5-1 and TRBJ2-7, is KAGVTQTPRYLIKTRGQQVTLSCSPISGHRSVSWYQQTPGQGLQFLFEYFSETQRNKGNFPGRFSGRQFSNSRSEMNVSTLELGDSALYLCASSGGGLSYEQYFGPGTRLTVT.

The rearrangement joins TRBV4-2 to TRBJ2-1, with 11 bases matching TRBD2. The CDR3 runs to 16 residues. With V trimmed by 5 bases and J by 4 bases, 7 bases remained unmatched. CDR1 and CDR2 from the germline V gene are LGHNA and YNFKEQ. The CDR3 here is CASSGGTSGFYNEQFF. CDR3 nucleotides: TGTGCCAGCAGCGGAGGGACTAGCGGCTTTTACAATGAGCAGTTCTTC.

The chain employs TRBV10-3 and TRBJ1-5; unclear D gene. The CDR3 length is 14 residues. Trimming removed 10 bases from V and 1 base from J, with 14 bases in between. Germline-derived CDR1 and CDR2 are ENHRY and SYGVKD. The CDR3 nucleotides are TGTGCCACCGCCCCAGTTTTAAGCAATCAGCCCCAGCATTTT. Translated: CATAPVLSNQPQHF.

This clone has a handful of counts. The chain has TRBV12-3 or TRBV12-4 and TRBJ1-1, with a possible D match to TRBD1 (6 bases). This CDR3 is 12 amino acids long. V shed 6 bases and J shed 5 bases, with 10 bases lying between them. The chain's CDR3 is CASSPGQTEAFF. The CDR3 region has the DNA TGTGCCAGCAGCCCCGGACAGACTGAAGCTTTCTTT.

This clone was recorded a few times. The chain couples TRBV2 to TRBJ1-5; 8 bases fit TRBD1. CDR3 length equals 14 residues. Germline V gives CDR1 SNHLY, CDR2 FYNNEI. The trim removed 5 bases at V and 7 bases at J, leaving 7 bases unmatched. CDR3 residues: CASSFDRGVQPQHF. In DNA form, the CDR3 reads TGTGCCAGCAGTTTTGACAGGGGTGTCCAGCCCCAGCATTTT.

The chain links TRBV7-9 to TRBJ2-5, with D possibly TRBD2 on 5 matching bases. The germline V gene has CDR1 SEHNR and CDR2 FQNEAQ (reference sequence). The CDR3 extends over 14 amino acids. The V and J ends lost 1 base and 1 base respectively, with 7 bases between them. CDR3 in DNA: TGTGCCAGCAGCTTAGTGCTAGCCCAAGAGACCCAGTACTTC. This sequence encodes CASSLVLAQETQYF.

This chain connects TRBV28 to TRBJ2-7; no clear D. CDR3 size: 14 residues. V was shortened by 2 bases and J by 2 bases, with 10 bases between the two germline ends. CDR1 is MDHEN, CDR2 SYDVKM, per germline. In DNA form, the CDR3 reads TGTGCCAGCAGTTTAAAGAGTCTTCCCTACGAGCAGTACTTC. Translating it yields CASSLKSLPYEQYF.

The CDR3 protein is CASSSQREGSDTQYF. Written as DNA, the CDR3 is TGTGCCAGTAGTAGCCAGCGGGAGGGCTCCGATACGCAGTATTTT. The V and J genes are TRBV19 and TRBJ2-3, with TRBD2 identical over 10 bases. This CDR3 has 15 amino acids. The ends lost 4 bases at V and 6 bases at J; junction bases unmatched: 7. CDR1 and CDR2 from the germline V gene are LNHDA and SQIVND (reference sequence).

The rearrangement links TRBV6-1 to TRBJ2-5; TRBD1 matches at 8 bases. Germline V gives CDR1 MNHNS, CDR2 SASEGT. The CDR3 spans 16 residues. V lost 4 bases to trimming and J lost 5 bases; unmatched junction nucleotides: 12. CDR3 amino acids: CASSAQLRGPFETQYF. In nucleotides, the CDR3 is TGTGCCAGCAGTGCGCAACTCAGGGGGCCCTTCGAGACCCAGTACTTC.

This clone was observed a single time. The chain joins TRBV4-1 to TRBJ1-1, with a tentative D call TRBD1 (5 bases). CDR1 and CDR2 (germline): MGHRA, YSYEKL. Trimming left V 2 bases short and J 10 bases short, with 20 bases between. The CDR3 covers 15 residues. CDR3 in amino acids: CASSQPQRGETRAFF. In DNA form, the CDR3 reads TGCGCCAGCAGCCAACCACAACGGGGGGAAACTCGAGCTTTCTTT.

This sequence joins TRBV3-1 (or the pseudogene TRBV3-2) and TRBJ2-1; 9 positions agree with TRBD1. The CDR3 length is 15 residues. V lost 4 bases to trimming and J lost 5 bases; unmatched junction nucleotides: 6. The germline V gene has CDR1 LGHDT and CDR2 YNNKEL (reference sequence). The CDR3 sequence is CASSRRRTGDNEQFF. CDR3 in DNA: TGTGCCAGCAGCCGAAGGAGGACAGGGGACAATGAGCAGTTCTTC.

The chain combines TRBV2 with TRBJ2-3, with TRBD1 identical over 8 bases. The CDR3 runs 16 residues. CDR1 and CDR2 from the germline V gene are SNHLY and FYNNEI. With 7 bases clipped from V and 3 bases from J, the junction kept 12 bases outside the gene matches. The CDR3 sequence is CASTQYFRGRTDTQYF. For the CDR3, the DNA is TGTGCCAGCACCCAATATTTCAGGGGGCGGACAGATACGCAGTATTTT.

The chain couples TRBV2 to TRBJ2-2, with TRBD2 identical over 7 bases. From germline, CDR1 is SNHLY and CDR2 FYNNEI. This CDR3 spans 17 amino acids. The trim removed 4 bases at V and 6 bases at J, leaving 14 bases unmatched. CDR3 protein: CASSAAVGHGGSGELFF. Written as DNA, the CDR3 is TGTGCCAGCAGTGCCGCGGTGGGCCACGGGGGGTCCGGGGAGCTGTTTTTT.